This TCR beta chain stems from a study of CD8+ T cells in alopecia areata. Overall study results and limits: Sequencing of scalp tissue also captures the resident alphabeta T cells of normal skin.

Documented treatment: oral pan-JAK inhibitor, 5-10 mg twice daily. As concerns this clone: The target antigen is unknown.

V shed 0 bases, J shed 5 bases, and the junction held 5 bases outside the gene matches. Per germline, CDR1 LGHNA and CDR2 YSLEER. This CDR3 is 16 amino acids long. Following RNA extraction, reverse transcription yielded cDNA that acted as the sequencing template. Profiled with immunoSEQ multiplex PCR; TCRdb holds only in-frame clones, not every one. Of about 180,000 clones listed, about 55% are singletons. This clonotype originated in a human donor with alopecia areata. The sample consisted of CD8+ T cells sorted from blood, taken at week 24, from a patient treated with tofacitinib. The chain links TRBV4-3 to TRBJ1-1, with 11 nucleotides matching TRBD1. DNA for the CDR3: TGCGCCAGCAGCCAAGATATGGGACAGGGGGGTACTGAAGCTTTCTTT. Residues: CASSQDMGQGGTEAFF.